The text below deals with one T cell receptor (beta chain). The table came from immunoSEQ multiplex PCR; TCRdb's copy has only in-frame clones and leaves some out. Here the sample spans around 320,000 clones, 90% being singletons. This sample was included in a study of blood T cell repertoires in COVID-19. In terms of age and location, participants ranged from roughly 18 to 100 years and lived in fewer than 30 US areas. Germline CDR1 MNHEY, CDR2 SMNVEV (reference sequence). The CDR3 is made up of 15 amino acids. The junction had 9 bases not matched to a gene; V was cut back by 6 bases and J by 2 bases.

V gene TRBV27 combines with J gene TRBJ2-7; TRBD1 agrees at 8 bases. The source is a woman aged 18-29 years with acute COVID-19. Sequencing used PBMCs or T cells enriched from blood (not recorded which). CDR3 nucleotides: TGTGCCAGCAGCCCAACAGGGGGAAGGGCCTACGAGCAGTACTTC. It specifies CASSPTGGRAYEQYF.